This T cell receptor (beta chain) was identified in a study of T cells in narcolepsy. Across the whole study: Healthy controls were enrolled alongside patients with narcolepsy type 1 or type 2.

General study results and limits: No autoreactive T cell clone sequences appeared in some memory CD4+ repertoires. Autoreactive HCRT-specific and TRIB2-specific clonotypes were marked in same-patient CSF-versus-blood CD4+ comparisons. Autoreactive clonotypes reportedly recurred in blood of same and different patients, not controls.

The repertoire was sequenced with immunoSEQ multiplex PCR; TCRdb's copy has only in-frame clones and lacks some. Seen here are about 25,000 clones, about 79% observed once, and the top ten hold 0.71%. Turning to this clone: Its specificity is not known.

The sequence came from a human donor with narcolepsy. Sequenced input: CD45RA- memory CD4+ T cells from PBMCs.

The CDR3 bases are TGTGCCAGTACCCCCGAGGGCTCTGGGGCCAACGTCCTGACTTTC. It is translated as CASTPEGSGANVLTF. The chain couples TRBV19 to TRBJ2-6, with D maybe TRBD2 (5 bases). Per germline, CDR1 LNHDA and CDR2 SQIVND (reference sequence). The CDR3 is 15 residues long. V lost 7 bases, J lost 0 bases, and 10 bases lay in between.